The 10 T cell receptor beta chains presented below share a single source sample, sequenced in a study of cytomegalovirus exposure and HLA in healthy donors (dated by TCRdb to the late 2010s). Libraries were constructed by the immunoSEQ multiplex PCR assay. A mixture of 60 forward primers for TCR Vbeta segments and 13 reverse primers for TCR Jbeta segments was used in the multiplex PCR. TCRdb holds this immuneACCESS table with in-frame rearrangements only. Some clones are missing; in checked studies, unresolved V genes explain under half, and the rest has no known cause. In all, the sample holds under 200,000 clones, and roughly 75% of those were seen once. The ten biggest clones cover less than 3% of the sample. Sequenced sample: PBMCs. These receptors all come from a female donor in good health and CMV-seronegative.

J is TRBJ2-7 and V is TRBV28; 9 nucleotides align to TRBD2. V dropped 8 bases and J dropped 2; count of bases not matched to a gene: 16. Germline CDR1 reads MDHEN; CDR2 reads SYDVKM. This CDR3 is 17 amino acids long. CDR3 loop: CASPPRGVAGGPYEQYF. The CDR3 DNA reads TGTGCCAGCCCACCCCGGGGGGTCGCGGGAGGGCCCTACGAGCAGTACTTC.

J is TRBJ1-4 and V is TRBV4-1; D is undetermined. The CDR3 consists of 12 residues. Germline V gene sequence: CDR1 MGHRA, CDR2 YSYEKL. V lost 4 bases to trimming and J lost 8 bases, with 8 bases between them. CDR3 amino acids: CASSLPGEKLFF. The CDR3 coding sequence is TGCGCCAGCAGCCTCCCCGGGGAAAAACTGTTTTTT.

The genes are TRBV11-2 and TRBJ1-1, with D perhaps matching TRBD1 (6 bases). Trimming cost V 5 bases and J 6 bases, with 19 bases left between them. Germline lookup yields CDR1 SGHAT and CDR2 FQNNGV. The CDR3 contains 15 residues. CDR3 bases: TGTGCCAGCAGCCTATCCGGAGGGGGGGCTGCTGAAGCTTTCTTT. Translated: CASSLSGGGAAEAFF.

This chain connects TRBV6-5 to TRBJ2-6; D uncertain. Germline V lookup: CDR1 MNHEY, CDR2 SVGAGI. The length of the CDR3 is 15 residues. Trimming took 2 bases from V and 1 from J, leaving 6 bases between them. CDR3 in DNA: TGTGCCAGCAGTTACGGCCAGTCTGGGGCCAACGTCCTGACTTTC. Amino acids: CASSYGQSGANVLTF.

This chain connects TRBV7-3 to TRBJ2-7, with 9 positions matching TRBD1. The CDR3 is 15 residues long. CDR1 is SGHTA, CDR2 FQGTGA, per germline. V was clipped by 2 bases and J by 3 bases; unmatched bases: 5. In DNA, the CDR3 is TGTGCCAGCAGCTTAGGTCCGACAGGGGGCTACGAGCAGTACTTC. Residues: CASSLGPTGGYEQYF.

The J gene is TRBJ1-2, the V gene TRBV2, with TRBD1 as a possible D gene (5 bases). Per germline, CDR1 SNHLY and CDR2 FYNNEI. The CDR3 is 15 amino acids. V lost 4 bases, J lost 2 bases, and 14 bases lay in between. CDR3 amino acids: CASSGLTGSNYGYTF. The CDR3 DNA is TGTGCCAGCAGTGGTCTAACAGGCTCGAACTATGGCTACACCTTC.

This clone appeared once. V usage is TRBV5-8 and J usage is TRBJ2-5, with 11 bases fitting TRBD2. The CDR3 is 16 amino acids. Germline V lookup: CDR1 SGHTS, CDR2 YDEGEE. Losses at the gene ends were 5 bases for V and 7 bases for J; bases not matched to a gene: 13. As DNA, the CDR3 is TGTGCCAGCAGACTGGGTAGCGGGAGGGCCGGGTGGACCCAGTACTTC. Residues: CASRLGSGRAGWTQYF.

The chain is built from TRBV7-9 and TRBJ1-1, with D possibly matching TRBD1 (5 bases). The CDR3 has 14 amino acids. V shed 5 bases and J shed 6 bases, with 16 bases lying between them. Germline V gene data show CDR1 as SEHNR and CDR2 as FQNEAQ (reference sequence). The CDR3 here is CASSERLGEAEAFF. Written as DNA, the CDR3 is TGTGCCAGCAGCGAACGACTGGGGGAGGCTGAAGCTTTCTTT.

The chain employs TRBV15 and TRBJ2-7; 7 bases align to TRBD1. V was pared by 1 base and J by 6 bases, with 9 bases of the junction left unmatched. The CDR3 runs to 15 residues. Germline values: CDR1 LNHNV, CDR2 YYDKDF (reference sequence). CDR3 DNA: TGTGCCACCAGCAGAGTGGCAGGGGGAATTGGCGAGCAGTACTTC. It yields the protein CATSRVAGGIGEQYF.

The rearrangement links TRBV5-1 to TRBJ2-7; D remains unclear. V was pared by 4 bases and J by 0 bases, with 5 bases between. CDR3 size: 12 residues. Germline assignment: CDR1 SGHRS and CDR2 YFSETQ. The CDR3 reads CASSASSYEQYF. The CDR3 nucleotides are TGCGCCAGCAGCGCCAGCTCCTACGAGCAGTACTTC.